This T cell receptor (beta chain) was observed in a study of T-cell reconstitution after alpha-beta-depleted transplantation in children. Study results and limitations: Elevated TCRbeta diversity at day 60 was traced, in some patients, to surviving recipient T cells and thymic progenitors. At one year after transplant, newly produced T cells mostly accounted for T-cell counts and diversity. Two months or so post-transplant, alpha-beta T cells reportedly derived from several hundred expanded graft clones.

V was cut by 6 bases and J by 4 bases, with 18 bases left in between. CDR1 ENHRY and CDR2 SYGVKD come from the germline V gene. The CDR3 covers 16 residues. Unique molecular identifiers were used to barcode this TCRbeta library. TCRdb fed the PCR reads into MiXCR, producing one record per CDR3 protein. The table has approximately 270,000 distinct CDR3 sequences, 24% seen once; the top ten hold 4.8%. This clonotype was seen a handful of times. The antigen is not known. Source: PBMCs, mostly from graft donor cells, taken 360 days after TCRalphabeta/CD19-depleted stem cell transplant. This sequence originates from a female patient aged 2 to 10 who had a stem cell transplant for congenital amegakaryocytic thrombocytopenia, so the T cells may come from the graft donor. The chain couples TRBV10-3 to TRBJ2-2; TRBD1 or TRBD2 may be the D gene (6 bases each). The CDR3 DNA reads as TGTGCCATCAGGGGGGCCCATAGCGGCGGCACCGGGGAGCTGTTTTTT. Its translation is CAIRGAHSGGTGELFF.